Described below is a single T cell receptor beta chain sequence and its context. Antigen: not known. These data are taken from a study of cytomegalovirus exposure and HLA in healthy donors. Findings of the study overall: In a later analysis, HLA-associated TCR beta chains were more clonally expanded than equally common others.

PCR used 60 Vbeta primers and 13 Jbeta primers. Data came from immunoSEQ multiplex PCR; TCRdb stores just in-frame clones and leaves some out. The table has some 120,000 clones, 74% seen once. The clonotype was recovered from a human donor in good health. Sequenced input: PBMCs.

CDR3 sequence (DNA): TGTGCCAGCAGCTTAGGTTTGCGGGACAGGGAAGAGACCCAGTACTTC. This codes for CASSLGLRDREETQYF. This chain connects TRBV11-3 to TRBJ2-5; 9 bases align to TRBD1. The ends lost 1 base at V and 3 bases at J; junction bases unmatched: 6. The length of the CDR3 is 16 residues. In germline, CDR1 is SGHNT, CDR2 YENEEA.